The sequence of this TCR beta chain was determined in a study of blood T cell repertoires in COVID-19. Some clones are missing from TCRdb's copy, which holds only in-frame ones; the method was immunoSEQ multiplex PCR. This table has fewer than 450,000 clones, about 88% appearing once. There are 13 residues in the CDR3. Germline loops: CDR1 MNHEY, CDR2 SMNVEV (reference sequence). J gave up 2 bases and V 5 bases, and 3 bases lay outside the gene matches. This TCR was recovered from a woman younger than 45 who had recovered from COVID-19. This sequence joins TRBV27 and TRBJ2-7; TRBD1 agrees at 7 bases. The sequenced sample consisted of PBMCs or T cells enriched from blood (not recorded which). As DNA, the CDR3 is TGTGCCAGCAGTCGAGGGGGCCCCTACGAGCAGTACTTC. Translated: CASSRGGPYEQYF.